The 5 T cell receptor beta chains reported below all come from one sample, sequenced in a study of shared clonotypes between healthy human individuals. Some clones are missing from TCRdb's copy, which holds only in-frame ones; the method was immunoSEQ multiplex PCR. The data show about 580,000 clones, about 98% seen once. Naive CD8 isolation took CD45RO-negative cells positively selected for CCR7 and excluded terminally differentiated effector memory CD45RA+ cells. Sequencing used naive CD8+ T cells sorted from blood. These receptors all come from a man between 25 and 39 years old in good health.

The count of this clone is one. The J gene is TRBJ2-2, the V gene TRBV19; 9 bases line up with TRBD1. V was clipped by 6 bases and J by 6 bases; unmatched bases: 17. The length of the CDR3 is 18 residues. The germline gives CDR1 LNHDA, CDR2 SQIVND (reference sequence). CDR3 sequence reads: CASSPGTGTRFLAGELFF. The CDR3 coding sequence is TGTGCCAGTAGCCCCGGGACAGGGACTCGGTTTCTCGCCGGGGAGCTGTTTTTT. The whole variable domain, remainder taken from reference TRBV19 and TRBJ2-2, is DGGITQSPKYLFRKEGQNVTLSCEQNLNHDAMYWYRQDPGQGLRLIYYSQIVNDFQKGDIAEGYSVSREKKESFPLTVTSAQKNPTAFYLCASSPGTGTRFLAGELFFGEGSRLTVL.

Turning to this clone: Other DNA variants within this sample encode the same CDR3. The rearrangement uses TRBV9 and TRBJ2-2; D is ambiguous. CDR1 and CDR2 (germline): SGDLS, YYNGEE. Trimming took off 4 bases at V and 2 bases at J, with 3 bases between the two ends. The CDR3 length is 12 residues. The CDR3 coding sequence is TGTGCCAGCAGCCTAAACACCGGGGAGCTGTTTTTT. This sequence encodes CASSLNTGELFF.

The CDR3 loop reads CASSLIGLSYEQYF. Written as DNA, the CDR3 is TGTGCCAGCAGTTTGATAGGGTTATCCTACGAGCAGTACTTC. This chain connects TRBV28 to TRBJ2-7, with D hard to call. Trimming left V 3 bases short and J 1 base short, with 10 bases between. The CDR3 contains 14 residues. The germline gives CDR1 MDHEN, CDR2 SYDVKM.

The chain is built from TRBV29-1 and TRBJ1-1; D may be TRBD1 (6 bases). V lost 4 bases to trimming and J lost 4 bases, with 16 bases between them. Germline CDR1 SQVTM, CDR2 ANQGSEA. CDR3 size: 14 residues. The CDR3: CSVGIVGGGTEAFF. The CDR3 nucleotides read TGCAGCGTTGGGATCGTTGGGGGCGGCACTGAAGCTTTCTTT.

The gene calls are TRBV7-8 and TRBJ2-1; 8 bases line up with TRBD2. The V gene end was trimmed by 4 bases and the J gene end by 8 bases; junction bases not matched to a gene: 13. From germline, CDR1 is SGHVS and CDR2 FQNEAQ. This CDR3 is built from 16 residues. The CDR3 DNA is TGTGCCAGCAGCTCGCGGCCGGGACTAGTCTCGCATGAGCAGTTCTTC. It codes for CASSSRPGLVSHEQFF.